A selection of T cell receptor beta chains follows, all from one sample in a study of cytomegalovirus exposure and HLA in healthy donors. Using immunoSEQ multiplex PCR, the repertoire was profiled, and TCRdb retains in-frame clones only, with some absent. The table lists 120,000 to 150,000 clones, around 85% of them singletons, with 1.2% in the top ten. Sequenced: PBMCs. These receptors came from a female donor in good health and CMV-seronegative. CDR3s include the opening cysteine and the closing phenylalanine or tryptophan. The order of the fields is V gene, clone size, D gene, J gene, CDR3 DNA, CDR3 protein. The D gene is left open where the match is weak. Size tells how often a clone was seen (once, few, many) or the class of an expanded clone, and some rows leave it out.

v_call: TRBV29-1; clone_size: -; d_call: -; j_call: TRBJ2-7; cdr3_nt: TGCAGCGTTGGAGAGGGGCCCTACGAGCAGTACTTC; cdr3_aa: CSVGEGPYEQYF
v_call: TRBV6-5; clone_size: -; d_call: -; j_call: TRBJ1-2; cdr3_nt: TGTGCCAGCAGTTACACCCCCCCGCCAGCTAACTATGGCTACACCTTC; cdr3_aa: CASSYTPPPANYGYTF
v_call: TRBV4-1; clone_size: once; d_call: -; j_call: TRBJ2-7; cdr3_nt: TGCGCCAGCAGCCAAGAGGGGACTCAAGCCTACGAGCAGTACTTC; cdr3_aa: CASSQEGTQAYEQYF
v_call: TRBV5-1; clone_size: once; d_call: -; j_call: TRBJ2-7; cdr3_nt: TGCGCCAGCAGCTCGGGGGAGAAGCCGGTGGAGCAGTACTTC; cdr3_aa: CASSSGEKPVEQYF
v_call: TRBV7-6; clone_size: -; d_call: TRBD1; j_call: TRBJ2-7; cdr3_nt: TGTGCCAGCAGCTTAGCGACGACGGACAGGGTCGACGAGCAGTACTTC; cdr3_aa: CASSLATTDRVDEQYF
v_call: TRBV15; clone_size: once; d_call: TRBD2; j_call: TRBJ2-3; cdr3_nt: TGTGCCACCAGCAGAGTCCTTAGCGGGAGTGGAGATACGCAGTATTTT; cdr3_aa: CATSRVLSGSGDTQYF
v_call: TRBV10-3; clone_size: -; d_call: TRBD1; j_call: TRBJ2-3; cdr3_nt: TGTGCCATCAGTGAGGAGGGGCTAAAGGACAGGGTAGATACGCAGTATTTT; cdr3_aa: CAISEEGLKDRVDTQYF
v_call: TRBV5-6; clone_size: -; d_call: -; j_call: TRBJ1-2; cdr3_nt: TGTGCCAGCACCCCTGGGAGGGGGTATGGCTACACCTTC; cdr3_aa: CASTPGRGYGYTF
v_call: TRBV19; clone_size: -; d_call: TRBD1; j_call: TRBJ2-4; cdr3_nt: TGTGCCAGTAGTCTTCTCGGGACAGAAGCCAAAAACATTCAGTACTTC; cdr3_aa: CASSLLGTEAKNIQYF
v_call: TRBV6-1; clone_size: few; d_call: -; j_call: TRBJ2-1; cdr3_nt: TGTGCCAGCAGTGAAGGGCTAGCGCAGAGCTCCTACAATGAGCAGTTCTTC; cdr3_aa: CASSEGLAQSSYNEQFF
v_call: TRBV28; clone_size: -; d_call: TRBD1; j_call: TRBJ1-5; cdr3_nt: TGTGCCAGCAGCAAACAGGGGGTCTATAGCAATCAGCCCCAGCATTTT; cdr3_aa: CASSKQGVYSNQPQHF
v_call: TRBV4-1; clone_size: -; d_call: -; j_call: TRBJ2-1; cdr3_nt: TGCGCCAGCAGCCAAGTCCAGGGTAATGAGCAGTTCTTC; cdr3_aa: CASSQVQGNEQFF
v_call: TRBV28; clone_size: -; d_call: -; j_call: TRBJ2-7; cdr3_nt: TGTGCCAGCAGTCCCCTAGTGGAATCCTACGAGCAGTACTTC; cdr3_aa: CASSPLVESYEQYF
v_call: TRBV5-4; clone_size: -; d_call: -; j_call: TRBJ2-7; cdr3_nt: TGTGCCAGCAGCCAGGGAAGTAGTTACGAGCAGTACTTC; cdr3_aa: CASSQGSSYEQYF
v_call: TRBV9; clone_size: -; d_call: -; j_call: TRBJ2-5; cdr3_nt: TGTGCCAGCAGCGTAGAGCTTGGGACCCAGTACTTC; cdr3_aa: CASSVELGTQYF
v_call: TRBV25-1; clone_size: -; d_call: TRBD1; j_call: TRBJ2-7; cdr3_nt: TGTGCCAGCAGTGAACCGGGACAGGGCCACTACGAGCAGTACTTC; cdr3_aa: CASSEPGQGHYEQYF